The entry below describes one T cell receptor beta chain. Antigen unknown. PCR employed 60 Vbeta and 13 Jbeta primers. Profiled with immunoSEQ multiplex PCR; TCRdb holds only in-frame clones, not every one. The sample includes approximately 180,000 clones, roughly 79% seen only once; the top ten take roughly 4.9%. The germline V gene has CDR1 SEHNR and CDR2 FQNEAQ (reference sequence). The CDR3 loop spans 15 amino acids. Trimming cost V 5 bases and J 4 bases; bases outside gene matches: 6. This entry comes from a study of cytomegalovirus exposure and HLA in healthy donors. Study background: About 85 million unique TCRs from HLA-typed donors were held in an early release of data. Findings and caveats of the study: Three CMV-associated chains proved CMV antigen-specific in vitro. Rarity marked most TCR sequences, yet some public TCRs occurred in many donors.

At collection, donors were nominally healthy, but unrecorded immune exposures were probable. The receptor's source is a woman aged 18 to 35 in good health and CMV-seropositive. Sample: PBMCs. The V gene is TRBV7-9, the J gene TRBJ1-4; 8 nucleotides align to TRBD1. In nucleotides, the CDR3 is TGTGCCAGCAGCACTCGGACAGGGAGTAATGAAAAACTGTTTTTT. Protein product: CASSTRTGSNEKLFF.